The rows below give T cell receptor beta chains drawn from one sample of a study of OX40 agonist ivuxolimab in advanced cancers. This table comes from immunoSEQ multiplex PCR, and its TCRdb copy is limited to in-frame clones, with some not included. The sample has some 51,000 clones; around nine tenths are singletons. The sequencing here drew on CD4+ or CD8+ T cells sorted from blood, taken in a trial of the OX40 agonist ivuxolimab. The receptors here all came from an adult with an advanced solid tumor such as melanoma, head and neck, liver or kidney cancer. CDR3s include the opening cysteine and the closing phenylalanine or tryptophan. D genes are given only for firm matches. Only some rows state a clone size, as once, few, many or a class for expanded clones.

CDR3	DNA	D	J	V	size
CASSLGDLSKLFF	TGTGCCAGCAGCTTGGGGGATCTTTCTAAACTGTTTTTT	.	TRBJ1-4	TRBV5-6	.
CASSPRDGANYGYTF	TGTGCCAGCAGCCCTAGGGACGGAGCTAACTATGGCTACACCTTC	.	TRBJ1-2	TRBV28	.
CASSFGMNTEAFF	TGTGCCAGCAGTTTCGGTATGAACACTGAAGCTTTCTTT	.	TRBJ1-1	TRBV28	.
CASKEVGVGYNEQFF	TGTGCCAGCAAAGAAGTCGGGGTTGGTTACAATGAGCAGTTCTTC	.	TRBJ2-1	TRBV28	.
CASSLVGGEEKLFF	TGTGCCAGCAGCTTAGTGGGCGGTGAGGAAAAACTGTTTTTT	.	TRBJ1-4	TRBV7-9	.
CAISESAGGGFDTQYF	TGTGCCATCAGTGAGTCCGCGGGGGGCGGATTCGATACGCAGTATTTT	TRBD2	TRBJ2-3	TRBV10-3	.
CASSEDGPYGYTF	TGTGCCAGCTCCGAAGACGGCCCCTATGGCTACACCTTC	.	TRBJ1-2	TRBV18	.
CASSLIEGTSAYNEQFF	TGTGCCAGCAGTCTTATCGAAGGGACTAGCGCATACAATGAGCAGTTCTTC	TRBD2	TRBJ2-1	TRBV27	once
CASSQDVSPITYEQYF	TGCGCCAGCAGCCAAGATGTCAGCCCTATCACCTACGAGCAGTACTTC	.	TRBJ2-7	TRBV4-3	.
CASNIAGGPTDTQYF	TGTGCCAGCAACATAGCGGGGGGGCCGACAGATACGCAGTATTTT	TRBD2	TRBJ2-3	TRBV9	.
CASSLGIGTGYGYTF	TGTGCCAGCAGCTTAGGGATAGGGACGGGCTATGGCTACACCTTC	.	TRBJ1-2	TRBV7-2	.
CASTSPLYTGELFF	TGTGCCAGCACCTCCCCCTTATACACCGGGGAGCTGTTTTTT	.	TRBJ2-2	TRBV28	.
CASSLAQGMETQYF	TGTGCCAGCAGCTTGGCACAGGGTATGGAGACCCAGTACTTC	.	TRBJ2-5	TRBV5-6	.
CASSYGGYTF	TGTGCCAGCAGTTACGGGGGCTACACCTTC	.	TRBJ1-2	TRBV6-6	medium-sized
CAWSTGTSGPYEQYF	TGTGCCTGGAGTACCGGGACTAGCGGGCCCTACGAGCAGTACTTC	TRBD2	TRBJ2-7	TRBV30	.
CASSYWPGVSYEQYF	TGTGCCAGCAGTTACTGGCCAGGGGTCTCCTACGAGCAGTACTTC	.	TRBJ2-7	TRBV6-5	.
CASSSAGSPQETQYF	TGTGCCAGCAGCTCCGCGGGGTCCCCACAAGAGACCCAGTACTTC	.	TRBJ2-5	TRBV9	.
CASSHGDRGINYGYTF	TGCGCCAGCAGCCACGGGGACAGGGGCATAAACTATGGCTACACCTTC	TRBD1	TRBJ1-2	TRBV4-1	.
CASTNRDTKPVFAYEQYF	TGTGCCAGCACCAACCGGGACACTAAACCCGTTTTCGCCTACGAGCAGTACTTC	.	TRBJ2-7	TRBV7-9	.
CASSKLEIKTPRTNTEAFF	TGTGCCAGCAGCAAACTCGAAATTAAGACCCCGAGGACGAACACTGAAGCTTTCTTT	.	TRBJ1-1	TRBV21-1	.
CASSQVHGGNTEAFF	TGCGCCAGCAGCCAAGTACACGGGGGCAACACTGAAGCTTTCTTT	.	TRBJ1-1	TRBV4-1	.
CASSPIQQAKNIQYF	TGTGCCAGCAGCCCTATTCAGCAGGCCAAAAACATTCAGTACTTC	.	TRBJ2-4	TRBV7-2	.
CASRYPGAPYGYTF	TGTGCCAGCAGATACCCGGGAGCCCCCTATGGCTACACCTTC	.	TRBJ1-2	TRBV5-6	.
CASGRLDSSHNSPLHF	TGTGCCAGCGGCAGACTAGACAGTTCCCATAATTCACCCCTCCACTTT	.	TRBJ1-6	TRBV2	.
CASQTGANTGELFF	TGTGCCAGCCAGACTGGGGCTAACACCGGGGAGCTGTTTTTT	.	TRBJ2-2	TRBV6-1	.
CARGGALRGRELFF	TGTGCCAGGGGGGGGGCCCTTAGAGGACGGGAGCTGTTTTTT	.	TRBJ2-2	TRBV19	.
CAHRRWDTEAFF	TGTGCCCATCGGCGCTGGGACACTGAAGCTTTCTTT	.	TRBJ1-1	TRBV7-9	.
CASSHGALAYEQYF	TGTGCCAGCAGCCACGGCGCGTTGGCGTACGAGCAGTACTTC	.	TRBJ2-7	TRBV5-6	.
CATSRVRTGGGEQYF	TGTGCCACCAGCAGAGTCAGGACAGGGGGAGGCGAGCAGTACTTC	TRBD1	TRBJ2-7	TRBV15	.
CASEAAAGYEQYF	TGTGCCAGCGAGGCGGCCGCTGGCTACGAGCAGTACTTC	.	TRBJ2-7	TRBV7-9	.
CASSVGGAGTYGYTF	TGTGCCAGCAGCGTAGGCGGGGCAGGGACCTATGGCTACACCTTC	.	TRBJ1-2	TRBV9	.
CASSLGTSGGYNEQFF	TGTGCCAGCAGCTTAGGAACTAGCGGGGGATACAATGAGCAGTTCTTC	TRBD2	TRBJ2-1	TRBV13	.